This passage covers 11 T cell receptor beta chains from one sample sequenced in a study of blood T cell repertoires in COVID-19. Here immunoSEQ multiplex PCR was the method, and the copy in TCRdb shows in-frame clones only, minus some. In the table there are about 94,000 clones, 80% of which are singletons. The sample comprised peripheral blood. The receptor set was obtained from a human donor in a cohort sampled during active COVID-19.

The sample holds one count of this clone. V is TRBV4-1 and J is TRBJ1-5; TRBD1 aligns across 7 bases. The CDR3 contains 16 residues. Germline lookup yields CDR1 MGHRA and CDR2 YSYEKL. V trimming: 4 bases; J trimming: 3 bases; junction bases outside the gene matches: 9. In DNA, the CDR3 is TGCGCCAGCAGCCGTCATTCCGGGACAGACAATCAGCCCCAGCATTTT. Translation: CASSRHSGTDNQPQHF.

The J gene is TRBJ1-5, the V gene TRBV7-8, with TRBD1 matching over 7 bases. The V and J ends lost 5 bases and 2 bases, in that order; junction bases with no gene match: 9. The CDR3 has 16 amino acids. Germline assignment: CDR1 SGHVS and CDR2 FQNEAQ. DNA of the CDR3: TGTGCCAGCAGCCCAATCTCCGGGACAGGCAATCAGCCCCAGCATTTT. Protein sequence: CASSPISGTGNQPQHF.

V usage is TRBV5-4 and J usage is TRBJ2-2; possible D gene TRBD1, 5 bases. V was shortened by 0 bases and J by 1 base, with 7 bases between the two germline ends. Germline-derived CDR1 and CDR2 are SGHNT and YYREEE (reference sequence). The CDR3 is 15 amino acids. Here the CDR3 DNA reads TGTGCCAGCAGCTTGGGGCAGGGGAACACCGGGGAGCTGTTTTTT. It yields the protein CASSLGQGNTGELFF. The entire variable domain, with the rest obtained from reference TRBV5-4 and TRBJ2-2, is as follows: ETGVTQSPTHLIKTRGQQVTLRCSSQSGHNTVSWYQQALGQGPQFIFQYYREEENGRGNFPPRFSGLQFPNYSSELNVNALELDDSALYLCASSLGQGNTGELFFGEGSRLTVL.

V and J are TRBV5-4 and TRBJ2-3; TRBD2 matches at 9 bases. Germline V lookup: CDR1 SGHNT, CDR2 YYREEE (reference sequence). V gave up 4 bases and J gave up 2 bases; unmatched junction bases: 8. The CDR3 runs 16 residues. The CDR3 sequence is CASSLKAGGYTDTQYF. The CDR3 DNA reads TGTGCCAGCAGCCTCAAAGCGGGAGGTTACACAGATACGCAGTATTTT.

This clone was observed a single time. The chain combines TRBV29-1 with TRBJ1-4, with 7 nucleotides matching TRBD1. Germline-derived CDR1 and CDR2 are SQVTM and ANQGSEA. The junction had 6 bases not matched to a gene; V was cut back by 5 bases and J by 3 bases. The CDR3 contains 14 residues. The CDR3 is CSVSPGGPNEKLFF. The CDR3 region has the DNA TGCAGCGTTTCTCCAGGGGGGCCTAATGAAAAACTGTTTTTT.

The V and J genes are TRBV5-4 and TRBJ2-2, with 10 nucleotides matching TRBD1. The CDR3 length is 17 residues. In germline, CDR1 is SGHNT, CDR2 YYREEE (reference sequence). The trim removed 4 bases at V and 3 bases at J, leaving 9 bases unmatched. The CDR3 coding sequence is TGTGCCAGCAGCCTTGGCGGACAGGGGGTAGACACCGGGGAGCTGTTTTTT. Translation gives CASSLGGQGVDTGELFF.

V gene TRBV10-1 combines with J gene TRBJ2-2; 8 nucleotides line up with TRBD1. Germline V gene sequence: CDR1 WNHNN, CDR2 SYGVQD (reference sequence). The CDR3 totals 14 residues. The ends lost 6 bases at V and 7 bases at J; junction bases unmatched: 7. CDR3 sequence: CASSSGGSGGELFF. The CDR3 nucleotides read TGCGCCAGCAGCTCAGGGGGCTCCGGCGGGGAGCTGTTTTTT.

This clone showed up just a few times. The chain joins TRBV2 to TRBJ1-2; D is perhaps TRBD1 (6 bases). Trimming left V 4 bases short and J 14 bases short, with 17 bases between. CDR1 is SNHLY and CDR2 is FYNNEI in the germline V gene. The CDR3 is 12 residues long. The CDR3 nucleotides are TGTGCCAGCAGTGTAGGGACACCGTTCAAGACCTTC. This encodes CASSVGTPFKTF. Full variable domain (remainder filled in from reference TRBV2 and TRBJ1-2): EPEVTQTPSHQVTQMGQEVILRCVPISNHLYFYWYRQILGQKVEFLVSFYNNEISEKSEIFDDQFSVERPDGSNFTLKIRSTKLEDSAMYFCASSVGTPFKTFGSGTRLTVV.

This clone has only a few counts. The CDR3 protein is CASSAQAGQNEQFF. CDR3 bases: TGTGCCAGCAGCGCACAGGCAGGGCAGAATGAGCAGTTCTTC. The rearrangement uses TRBV7-6 and TRBJ2-1, with a tentative D call TRBD1 (5 bases). The CDR3 sequence is 14 residues long. Trimming removed 5 bases from V and 7 bases from J, with 15 bases in between. The germline V gene encodes CDR1 SGHVS and CDR2 FNYEAQ.

This clone was detected a few times. The chain recombines TRBV2 with TRBJ2-3; D call uncertain. This CDR3 comprises 12 residues. Germline assignment: CDR1 SNHLY and CDR2 FYNNEI. Deletions cut 8 bases from V and 3 bases from J, with 9 bases between. CDR3 DNA sequence: TGTGCCAGCGGGCACAGAACAGATACGCAGTATTTT. Translated, it gives CASGHRTDTQYF.

A note on this clone: At one of its ends the junction is not consistent with the germline gene, which may arise from a read error. The chain combines TRBV6-6 with TRBJ2-7; D may be TRBD2 (6 bases). The V gene's germline CDR1 is MNHNY and CDR2 SVGAGI (reference sequence). This CDR3 contains 13 residues. CDR3 sequence: CASTLGALALIHF. CDR3 in DNA: TGTGCCAGCACCCTAGGGGCACTAGCCCTCATTCACTTC.